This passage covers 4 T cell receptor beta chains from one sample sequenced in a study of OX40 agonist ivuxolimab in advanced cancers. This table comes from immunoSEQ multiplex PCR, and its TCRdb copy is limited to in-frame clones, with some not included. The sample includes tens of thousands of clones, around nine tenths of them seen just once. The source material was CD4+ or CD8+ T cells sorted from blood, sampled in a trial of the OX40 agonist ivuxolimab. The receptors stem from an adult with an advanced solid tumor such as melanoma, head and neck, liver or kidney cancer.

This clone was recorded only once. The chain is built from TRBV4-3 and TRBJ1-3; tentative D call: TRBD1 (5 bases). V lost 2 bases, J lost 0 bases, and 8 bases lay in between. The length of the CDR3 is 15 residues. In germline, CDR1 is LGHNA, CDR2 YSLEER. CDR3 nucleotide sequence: TGCGCCAGCAGCCAATACCAGGGCTCTGGAAACACCATATATTTT. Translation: CASSQYQGSGNTIYF.

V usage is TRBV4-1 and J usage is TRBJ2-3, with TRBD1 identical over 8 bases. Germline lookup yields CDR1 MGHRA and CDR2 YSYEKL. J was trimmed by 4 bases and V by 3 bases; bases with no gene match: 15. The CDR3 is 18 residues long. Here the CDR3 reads CASSQIDRGHQEADTQYF. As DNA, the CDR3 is TGCGCCAGCAGCCAGATCGACAGGGGACACCAAGAAGCAGATACGCAGTATTTT.

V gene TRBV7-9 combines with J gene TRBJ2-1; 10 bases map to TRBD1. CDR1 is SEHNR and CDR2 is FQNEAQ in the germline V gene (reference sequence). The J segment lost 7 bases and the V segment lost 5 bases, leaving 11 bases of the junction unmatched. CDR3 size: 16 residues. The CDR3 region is CASSLRGTGDRNEQFF. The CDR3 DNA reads TGTGCCAGCAGCCTTCGTGGGACAGGGGATAGGAATGAGCAGTTCTTC.

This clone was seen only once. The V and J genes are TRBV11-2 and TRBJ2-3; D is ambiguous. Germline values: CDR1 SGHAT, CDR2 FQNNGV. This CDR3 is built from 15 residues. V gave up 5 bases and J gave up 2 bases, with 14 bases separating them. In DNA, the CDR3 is TGTGCCAGCAGCCTGCTTTCATGGACCACAGATACGCAGTATTTT. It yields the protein CASSLLSWTTDTQYF.